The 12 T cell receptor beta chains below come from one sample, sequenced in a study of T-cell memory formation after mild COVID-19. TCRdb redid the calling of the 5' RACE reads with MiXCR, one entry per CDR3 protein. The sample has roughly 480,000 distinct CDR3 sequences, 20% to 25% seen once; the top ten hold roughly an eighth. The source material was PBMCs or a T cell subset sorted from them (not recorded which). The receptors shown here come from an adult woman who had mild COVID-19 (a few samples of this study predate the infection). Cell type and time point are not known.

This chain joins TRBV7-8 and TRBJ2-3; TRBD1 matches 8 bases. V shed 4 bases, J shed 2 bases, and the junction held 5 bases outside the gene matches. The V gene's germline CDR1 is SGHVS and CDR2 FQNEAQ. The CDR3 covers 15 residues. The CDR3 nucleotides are TGTGCCAGCAGCTCTCAGGGGGCCTCCACAGATACGCAGTATTTT. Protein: CASSSQGASTDTQYF.

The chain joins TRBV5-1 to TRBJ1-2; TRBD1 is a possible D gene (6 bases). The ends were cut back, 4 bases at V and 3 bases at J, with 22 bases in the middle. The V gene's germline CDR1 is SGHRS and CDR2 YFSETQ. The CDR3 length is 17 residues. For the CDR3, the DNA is TGCGCCAGCAGCATTCGACAGGCCCCCGGCGGCGACTATGGCTACACCTTC. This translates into CASSIRQAPGGDYGYTF.

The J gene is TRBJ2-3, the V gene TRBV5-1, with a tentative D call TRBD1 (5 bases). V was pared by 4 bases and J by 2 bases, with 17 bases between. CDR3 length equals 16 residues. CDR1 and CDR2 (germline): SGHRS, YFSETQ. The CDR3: CASSPSSTVFTDTQYF. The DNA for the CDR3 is TGCGCCAGCAGCCCCTCCTCGACAGTCTTCACAGATACGCAGTATTTT.

CDR3 protein: CASSLYFGGLDFYGANVLTF. CDR3 bases: TGTGCCAGCAGTTTATATTTCGGGGGGCTTGATTTTTATGGGGCCAACGTCCTGACTTTC. The V gene is TRBV12-3 or TRBV12-4, the J gene TRBJ2-6, with a tentative D call TRBD2 (7 bases). V gave up 2 bases and J gave up 3 bases, with 23 bases separating them. The CDR3 has 20 amino acids.

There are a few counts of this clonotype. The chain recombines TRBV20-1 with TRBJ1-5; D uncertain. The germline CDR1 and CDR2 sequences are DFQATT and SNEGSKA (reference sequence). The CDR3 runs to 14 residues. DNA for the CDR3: TGCAGCGCGAGTGCCCCTGGGGGCAATCAGCCCCAGCATTTT. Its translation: CSASAPGGNQPQHF.

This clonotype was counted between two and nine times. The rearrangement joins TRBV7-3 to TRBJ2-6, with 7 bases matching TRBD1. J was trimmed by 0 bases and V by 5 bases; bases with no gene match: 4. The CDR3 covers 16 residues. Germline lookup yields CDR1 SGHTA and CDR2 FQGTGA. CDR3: CASSLRQGSGANVLTF. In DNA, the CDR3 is TGTGCCAGCAGCCTCAGACAGGGCTCTGGGGCCAACGTCCTGACTTTC.

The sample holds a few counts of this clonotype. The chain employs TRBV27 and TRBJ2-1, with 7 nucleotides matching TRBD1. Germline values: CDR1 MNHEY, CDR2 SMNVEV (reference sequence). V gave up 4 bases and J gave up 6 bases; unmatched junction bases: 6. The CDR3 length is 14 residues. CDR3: CASSSGGPSNEQFF. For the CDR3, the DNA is TGTGCCAGCAGTTCAGGGGGTCCCTCCAATGAGCAGTTCTTC.

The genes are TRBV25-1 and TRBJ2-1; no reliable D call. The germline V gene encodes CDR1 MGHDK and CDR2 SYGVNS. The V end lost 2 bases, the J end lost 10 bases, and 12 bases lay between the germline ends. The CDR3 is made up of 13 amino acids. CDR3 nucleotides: TGTGCCAGCAGTGAAACCCGCAGGACGGAGCAGTTCTTC. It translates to CASSETRRTEQFF.

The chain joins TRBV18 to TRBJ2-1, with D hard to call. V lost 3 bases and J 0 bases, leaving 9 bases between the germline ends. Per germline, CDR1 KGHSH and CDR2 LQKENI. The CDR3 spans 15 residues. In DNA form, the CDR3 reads TGTGCCAGCTCACCCCGCATAGGCTCCTACAATGAGCAGTTCTTC. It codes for CASSPRIGSYNEQFF.

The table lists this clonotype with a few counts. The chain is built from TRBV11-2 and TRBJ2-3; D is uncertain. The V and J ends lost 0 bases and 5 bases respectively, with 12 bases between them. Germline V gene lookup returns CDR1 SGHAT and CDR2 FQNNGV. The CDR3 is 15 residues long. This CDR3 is CASSLDNPPEDTQYF. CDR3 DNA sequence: TGTGCCAGCAGCTTAGACAACCCTCCAGAAGATACGCAGTATTTT.

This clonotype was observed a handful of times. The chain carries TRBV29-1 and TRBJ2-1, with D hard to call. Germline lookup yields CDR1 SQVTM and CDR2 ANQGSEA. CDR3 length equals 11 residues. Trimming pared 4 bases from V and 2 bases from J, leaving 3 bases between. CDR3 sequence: CSVVPYNEQFF. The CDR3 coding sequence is TGCAGCGTTGTACCCTACAATGAGCAGTTCTTC.

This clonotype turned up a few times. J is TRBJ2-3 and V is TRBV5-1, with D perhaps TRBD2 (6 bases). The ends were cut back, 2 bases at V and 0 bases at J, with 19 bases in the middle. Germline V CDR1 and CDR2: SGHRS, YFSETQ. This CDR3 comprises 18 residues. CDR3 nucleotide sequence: TGCGCCAGCAGCTTTCCCACTGAGGGGCGGGGTAGCACAGATACGCAGTATTTT. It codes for CASSFPTEGRGSTDTQYF.